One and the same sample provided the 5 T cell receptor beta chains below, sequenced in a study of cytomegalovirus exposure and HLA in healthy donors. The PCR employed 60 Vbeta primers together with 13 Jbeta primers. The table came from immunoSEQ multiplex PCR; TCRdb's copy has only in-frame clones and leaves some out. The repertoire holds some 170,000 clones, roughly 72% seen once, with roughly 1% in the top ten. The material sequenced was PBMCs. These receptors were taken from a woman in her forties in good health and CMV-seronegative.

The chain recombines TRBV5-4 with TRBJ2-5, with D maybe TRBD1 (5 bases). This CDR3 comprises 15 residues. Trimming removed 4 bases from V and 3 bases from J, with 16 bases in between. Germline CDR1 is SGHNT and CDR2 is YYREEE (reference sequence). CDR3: CASSVVARTKETQYF. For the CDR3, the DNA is TGTGCCAGCAGCGTGGTTGCGCGGACAAAAGAGACCCAGTACTTC.

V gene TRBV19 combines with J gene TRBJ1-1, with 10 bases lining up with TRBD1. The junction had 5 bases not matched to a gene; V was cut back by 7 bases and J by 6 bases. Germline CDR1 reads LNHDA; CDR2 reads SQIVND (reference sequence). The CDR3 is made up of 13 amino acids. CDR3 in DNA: TGTGCCAGTATAGACAGGGGGCTGTCTGAAGCTTTCTTT. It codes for CASIDRGLSEAFF.

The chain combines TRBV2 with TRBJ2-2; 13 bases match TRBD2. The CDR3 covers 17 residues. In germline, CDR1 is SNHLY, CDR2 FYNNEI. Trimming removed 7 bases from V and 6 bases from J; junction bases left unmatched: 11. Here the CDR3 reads CASTGLAGVGMSGELFF. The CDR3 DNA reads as TGTGCCAGCACTGGACTAGCGGGAGTAGGAATGTCCGGGGAGCTGTTTTTT. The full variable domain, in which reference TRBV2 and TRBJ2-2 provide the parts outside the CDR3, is EPEVTQTPSHQVTQMGQEVILRCVPISNHLYFYWYRQILGQKVEFLVSFYNNEISEKSEIFDDQFSVERPDGSNFTLKIRSTKLEDSAMYFCASTGLAGVGMSGELFFGEGSRLTVL.

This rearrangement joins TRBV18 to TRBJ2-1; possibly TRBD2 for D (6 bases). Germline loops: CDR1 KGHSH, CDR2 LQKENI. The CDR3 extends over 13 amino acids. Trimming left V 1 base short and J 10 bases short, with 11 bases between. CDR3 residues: CASSPLSGGEQFF. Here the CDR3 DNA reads TGTGCCAGCTCACCACTTAGTGGGGGGGAGCAGTTCTTC.

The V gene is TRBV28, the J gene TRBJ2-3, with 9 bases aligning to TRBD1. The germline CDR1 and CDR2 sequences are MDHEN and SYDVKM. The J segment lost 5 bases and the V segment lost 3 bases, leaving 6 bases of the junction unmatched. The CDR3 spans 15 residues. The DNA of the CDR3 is TGTGCCAGCAGTTTGGAACAGGGGGCCGGAGATACGCAGTATTTT. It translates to CASSLEQGAGDTQYF.